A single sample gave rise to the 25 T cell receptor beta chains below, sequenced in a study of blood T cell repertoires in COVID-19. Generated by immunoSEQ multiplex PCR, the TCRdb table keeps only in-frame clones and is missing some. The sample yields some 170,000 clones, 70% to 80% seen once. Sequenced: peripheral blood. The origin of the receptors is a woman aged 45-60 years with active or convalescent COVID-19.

CDR3 loop: CASSQRTGSETQYF. The CDR3 region has the DNA TGTGCCAGCAGCCAAAGGACAGGGTCGGAGACCCAGTACTTC. The genes are TRBV7-3 and TRBJ2-5; 8 bases map to TRBD1. Trimming removed 5 bases from V and 5 bases from J; junction bases left unmatched: 7. The CDR3 loop spans 14 amino acids. Germline CDR1 reads SGHTA; CDR2 reads FQGTGA.

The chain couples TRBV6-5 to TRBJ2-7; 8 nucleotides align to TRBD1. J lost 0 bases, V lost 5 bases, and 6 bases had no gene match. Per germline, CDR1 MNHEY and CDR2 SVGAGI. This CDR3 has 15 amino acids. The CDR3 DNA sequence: TGTGCCAGCAGTCCCGACAGGGGTTACTCCTACGAGCAGTACTTC. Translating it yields CASSPDRGYSYEQYF.

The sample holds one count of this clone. CDR3 DNA sequence: TGTGCCAGCAGAGCAGGGGGAATAAGCAATGAGCAGTTCTTC. Its translation: CASRAGGISNEQFF. The chain links TRBV6-4 to TRBJ2-1; 7 bases are shared with TRBD1. Germline loops: CDR1 MRHNA, CDR2 SNTAGT. The CDR3 is 14 amino acids. Losses at the gene ends were 6 bases for V and 6 bases for J; bases not matched to a gene: 8.

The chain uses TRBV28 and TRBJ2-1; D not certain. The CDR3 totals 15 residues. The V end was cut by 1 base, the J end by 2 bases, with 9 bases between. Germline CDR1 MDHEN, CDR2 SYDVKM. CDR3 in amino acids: CASSLLTSTYNEQFF. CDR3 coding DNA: TGTGCCAGCAGTTTATTGACATCGACCTACAATGAGCAGTTCTTC.

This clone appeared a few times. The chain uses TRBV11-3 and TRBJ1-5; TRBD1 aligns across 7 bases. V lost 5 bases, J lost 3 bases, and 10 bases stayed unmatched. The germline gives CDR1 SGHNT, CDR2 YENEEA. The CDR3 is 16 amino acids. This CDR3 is CASSLQGSRDNQPQHF. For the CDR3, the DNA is TGTGCCAGCAGCCTACAGGGGAGTCGGGACAATCAGCCCCAGCATTTT.

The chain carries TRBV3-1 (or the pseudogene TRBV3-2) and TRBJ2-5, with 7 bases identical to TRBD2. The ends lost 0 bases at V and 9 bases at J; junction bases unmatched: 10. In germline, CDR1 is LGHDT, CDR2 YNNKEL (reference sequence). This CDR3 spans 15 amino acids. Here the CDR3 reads CASSQDRLAIKAQYF. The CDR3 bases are TGTGCCAGCAGCCAAGATCGACTAGCTATTAAGGCCCAGTACTTC.

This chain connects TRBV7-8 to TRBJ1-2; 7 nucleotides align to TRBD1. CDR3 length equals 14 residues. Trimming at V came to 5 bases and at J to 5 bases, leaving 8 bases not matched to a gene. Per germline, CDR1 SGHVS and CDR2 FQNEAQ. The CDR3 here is CASSLRQGWYGYTF. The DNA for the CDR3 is TGTGCCAGCAGCCTGCGACAGGGTTGGTATGGCTACACCTTC. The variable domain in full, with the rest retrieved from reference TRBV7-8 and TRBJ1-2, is GAGVSQSPRYKVAKRGQDVALRCDPISGHVSLFWYQQALGQGPEFLTYFQNEAQLDKSGLPSDRFFAERPEGSVSTLKIQRTQQEDSAVYLCASSLRQGWYGYTFGSGTRLTVV.

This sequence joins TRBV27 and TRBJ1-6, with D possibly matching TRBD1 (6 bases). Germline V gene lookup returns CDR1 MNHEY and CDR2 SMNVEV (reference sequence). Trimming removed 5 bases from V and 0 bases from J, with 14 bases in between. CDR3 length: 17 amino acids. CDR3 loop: CASSRGATSSYNSPLHF. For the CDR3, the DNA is TGTGCCAGCAGTCGGGGGGCAACAAGCTCCTATAATTCACCCCTCCACTTT.

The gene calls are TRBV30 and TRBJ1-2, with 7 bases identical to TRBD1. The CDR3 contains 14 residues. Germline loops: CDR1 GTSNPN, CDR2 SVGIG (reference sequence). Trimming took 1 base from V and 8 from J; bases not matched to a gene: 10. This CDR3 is CAWSAGGTWLGYTF. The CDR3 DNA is TGTGCCTGGAGTGCAGGGGGGACCTGGCTGGGCTACACCTTC.

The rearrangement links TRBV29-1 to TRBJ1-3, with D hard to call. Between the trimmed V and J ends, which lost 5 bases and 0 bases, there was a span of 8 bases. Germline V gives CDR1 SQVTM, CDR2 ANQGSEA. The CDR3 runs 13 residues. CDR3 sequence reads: CSVTVDSGNTIYF. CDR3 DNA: TGCAGCGTTACAGTCGACTCTGGAAACACCATATATTTT.

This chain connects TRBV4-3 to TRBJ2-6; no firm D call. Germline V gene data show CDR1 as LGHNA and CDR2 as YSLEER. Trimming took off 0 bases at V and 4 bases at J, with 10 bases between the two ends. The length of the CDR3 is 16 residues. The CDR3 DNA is TGCGCCAGCAGCCAAGATCGCAGTTCCGGGGCCAACGTCCTGACTTTC. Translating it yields CASSQDRSSGANVLTF.

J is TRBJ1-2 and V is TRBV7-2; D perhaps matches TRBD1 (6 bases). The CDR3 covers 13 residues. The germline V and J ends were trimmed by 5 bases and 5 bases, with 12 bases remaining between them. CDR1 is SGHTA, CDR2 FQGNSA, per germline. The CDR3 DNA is TGTGCCAGCAGCCGGACAGCCCAGTATGGCTACACCTTC. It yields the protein CASSRTAQYGYTF.

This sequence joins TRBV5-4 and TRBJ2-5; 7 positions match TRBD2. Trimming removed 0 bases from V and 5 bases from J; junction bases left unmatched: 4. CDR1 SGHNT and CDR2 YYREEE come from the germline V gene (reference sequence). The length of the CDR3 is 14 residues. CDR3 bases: TGTGCCAGCAGCTTGGAGGGGCGGGGGGAGACCCAGTACTTC. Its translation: CASSLEGRGETQYF. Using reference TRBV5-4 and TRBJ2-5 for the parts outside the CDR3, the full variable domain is ETGVTQSPTHLIKTRGQQVTLRCSSQSGHNTVSWYQQALGQGPQFIFQYYREEENGRGNFPPRFSGLQFPNYSSELNVNALELDDSALYLCASSLEGRGETQYFGPGTRLLVL.

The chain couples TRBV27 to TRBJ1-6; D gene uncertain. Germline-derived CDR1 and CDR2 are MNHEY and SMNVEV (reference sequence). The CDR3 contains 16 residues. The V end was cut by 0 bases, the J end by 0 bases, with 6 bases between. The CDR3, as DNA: TGTGCCAGCAGTTTATCAGAGAGCTCCTATAATTCACCCCTCCACTTT. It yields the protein CASSLSESSYNSPLHF.

The CDR3 sequence: CASSTGTPQPWELFF. CDR3 nucleotides: TGTGCCAGCAGCACCGGGACACCACAGCCGTGGGAGCTGTTTTTT. The chain combines TRBV9 with TRBJ2-2, with D perhaps TRBD1 (6 bases). V lost 4 bases to trimming and J lost 9 bases, with 19 bases between them. The CDR3 covers 15 residues. The germline V gene encodes CDR1 SGDLS and CDR2 YYNGEE.

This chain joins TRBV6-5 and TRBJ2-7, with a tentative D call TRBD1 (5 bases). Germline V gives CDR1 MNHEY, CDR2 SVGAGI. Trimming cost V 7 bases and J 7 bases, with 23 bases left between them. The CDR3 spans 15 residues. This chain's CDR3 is CASIPGRPGNREQYF. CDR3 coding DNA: TGTGCCAGCATTCCAGGCCGCCCAGGGAACCGGGAGCAGTACTTC.

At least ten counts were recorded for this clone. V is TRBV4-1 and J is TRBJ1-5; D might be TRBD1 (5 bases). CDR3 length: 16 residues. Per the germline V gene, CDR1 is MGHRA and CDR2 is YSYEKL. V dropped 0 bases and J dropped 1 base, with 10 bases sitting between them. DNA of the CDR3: TGCGCCAGCAGCCAAGATGGGGCGGGGAGCAATCAGCCCCAGCATTTT. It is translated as CASSQDGAGSNQPQHF.

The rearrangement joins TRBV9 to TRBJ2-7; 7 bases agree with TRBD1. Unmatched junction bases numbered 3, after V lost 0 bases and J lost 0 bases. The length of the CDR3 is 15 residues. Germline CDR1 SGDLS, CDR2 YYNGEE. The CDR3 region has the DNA TGTGCCAGCAGCGTAGGGGACAGCCACTCCTACGAGCAGTACTTC. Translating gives CASSVGDSHSYEQYF.

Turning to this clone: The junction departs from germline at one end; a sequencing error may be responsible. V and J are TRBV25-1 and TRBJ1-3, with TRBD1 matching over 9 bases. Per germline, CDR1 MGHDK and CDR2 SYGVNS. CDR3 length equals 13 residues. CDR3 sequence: CACRGTGLYTIYF. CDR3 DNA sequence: TGTGCCTGCAGGGGGACAGGGTTATACACCATATATTTT.

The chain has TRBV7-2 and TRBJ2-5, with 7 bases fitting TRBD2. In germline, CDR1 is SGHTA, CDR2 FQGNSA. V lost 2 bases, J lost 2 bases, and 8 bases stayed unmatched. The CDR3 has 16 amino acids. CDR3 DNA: TGTGCCAGCAGCTTAAGTTATATGGGGGGGCAAGAGACCCAGTACTTC. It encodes CASSLSYMGGQETQYF.

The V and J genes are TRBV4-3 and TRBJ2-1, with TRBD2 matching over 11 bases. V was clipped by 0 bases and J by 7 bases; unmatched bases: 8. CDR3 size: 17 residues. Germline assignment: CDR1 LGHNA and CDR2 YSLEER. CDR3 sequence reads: CASSQDRWASGGNEQFF. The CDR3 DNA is TGCGCCAGCAGCCAAGATCGATGGGCTAGCGGGGGGAATGAGCAGTTCTTC.

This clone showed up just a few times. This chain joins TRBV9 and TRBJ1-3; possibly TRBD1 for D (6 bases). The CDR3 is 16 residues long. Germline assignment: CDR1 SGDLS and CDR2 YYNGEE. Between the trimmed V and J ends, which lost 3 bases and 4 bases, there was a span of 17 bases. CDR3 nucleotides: TGTGCCAGCAGCGCCCGGGCGGGGGCCGGAGGAAACACCATATATTTT. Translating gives CASSARAGAGGNTIYF.

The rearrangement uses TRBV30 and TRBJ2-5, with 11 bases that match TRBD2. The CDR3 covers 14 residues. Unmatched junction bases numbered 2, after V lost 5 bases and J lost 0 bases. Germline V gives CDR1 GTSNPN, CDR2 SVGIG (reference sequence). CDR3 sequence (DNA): TGTGCCTGGGGGACTAGCGGAGACCAAGAGACCCAGTACTTC. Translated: CAWGTSGDQETQYF.

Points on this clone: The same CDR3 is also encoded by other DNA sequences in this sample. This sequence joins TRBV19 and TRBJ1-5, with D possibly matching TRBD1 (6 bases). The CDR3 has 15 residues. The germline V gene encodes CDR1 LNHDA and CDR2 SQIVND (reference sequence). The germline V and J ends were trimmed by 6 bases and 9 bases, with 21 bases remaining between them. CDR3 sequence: CASREGQGHSWPQHF. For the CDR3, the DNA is TGTGCCAGTAGGGAAGGTCAGGGGCATTCGTGGCCCCAGCATTTT.

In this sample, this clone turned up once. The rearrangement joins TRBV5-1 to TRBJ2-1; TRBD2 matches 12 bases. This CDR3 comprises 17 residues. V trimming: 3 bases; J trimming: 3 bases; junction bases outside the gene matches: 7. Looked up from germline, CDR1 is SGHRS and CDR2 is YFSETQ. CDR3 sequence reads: CASSSGLAGGLYNEQFF. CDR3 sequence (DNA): TGCGCCAGCAGCTCGGGTCTAGCGGGGGGGCTCTACAATGAGCAGTTCTTC.